This TCR beta chain was identified in a study of T-cell reconstitution after alpha-beta-depleted transplantation in children. V lost 6 bases, J lost 5 bases, and 7 bases stayed unmatched. CDR3 length equals 14 residues. Unique molecular identifiers were used in preparing the TCRbeta library. TCRdb used MiXCR to reprocess the PCR reads, holding one entry per CDR3 protein. The sample lists a few hundred thousand distinct CDR3 sequences, 27% occurring once. The rearrangement joins TRBV12-3 or TRBV12-4 to TRBJ1-1, with 9 bases matching TRBD1. This specimen consisted of PBMCs, obtained before TCRalphabeta/CD19-depleted stem cell transplant. This TCR was recovered from a boy in the first two years of life with Wiskott-Aldrich syndrome, due to receive a stem cell transplant. This chain's CDR3 is CASSRDREGTEAFF. CDR3 coding DNA: TGTGCCAGCAGCCGGGACAGGGAGGGGACTGAAGCTTTCTTT.